This TCR beta chain was sequenced during a study of blood T cell repertoires in COVID-19. Study-wide background: Italy, Spain and the United States were the sources of the convalescent and acute COVID-19 samples. PBMCs, B-cell-depleted T cells, or T cells were the source of the cDNA or gDNA that made up the material.

Trimming pared 7 bases from V and 4 bases from J, leaving 16 bases between. Germline V gene data show CDR1 as SNHLY and CDR2 as FYNNEI. The CDR3 spans 14 residues. Study processing details: Amplification of reference gene primers was used by the study to estimate nucleated cell counts. TCRdb keeps only in-frame clones here, not all; method: immunoSEQ multiplex PCR. From that table come the V and J calls and clone size; the DNA was used to work out D and trimming. In the table there are roughly 74,000 clones, 70% to 90% of which are singletons. This clone appeared once. Sequenced sample: peripheral blood. This receptor was identified in a man between 65 and 85 years old with active or convalescent COVID-19. V usage is TRBV2 and J usage is TRBJ1-2; D is ambiguous. In nucleotides, the CDR3 is TGTGCCAGCACCTTGACACGAAACGGCTATGGCTACACCTTC. The encoded protein is CASTLTRNGYGYTF.